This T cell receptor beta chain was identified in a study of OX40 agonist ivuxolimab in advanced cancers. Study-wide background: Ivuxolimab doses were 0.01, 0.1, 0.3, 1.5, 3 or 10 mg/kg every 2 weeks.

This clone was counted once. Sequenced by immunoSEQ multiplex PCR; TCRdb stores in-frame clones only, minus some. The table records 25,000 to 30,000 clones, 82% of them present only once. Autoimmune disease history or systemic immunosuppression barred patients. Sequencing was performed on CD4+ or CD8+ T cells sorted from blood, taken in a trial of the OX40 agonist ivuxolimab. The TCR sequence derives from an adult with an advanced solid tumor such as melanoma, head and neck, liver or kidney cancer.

CDR3 region: CASSWAYGYTF. The CDR3 coding sequence is TGCGCCAGCAGCTGGGCCTATGGCTACACCTTC. The chain is built from TRBV5-1 and TRBJ1-2; no definite D call. The germline gives CDR1 SGHRS, CDR2 YFSETQ. This CDR3 is 11 amino acids long. Trimming cost V 3 bases and J 4 bases, with 4 bases left between them.